These T cell receptor beta chains were read from a single sample in a study of graft-versus-host responses after intestinal transplantation. The assay was immunoSEQ multiplex PCR, and TCRdb's table has in-frame clones only and misses some. The sample lists roughly 93,000 clones; 85% to 95% were seen once. Antigen specificity for these receptors is unknown. Specimen: unstimulated CD8+ T cells sorted from spleen or lymph node cells, collected before transplant. These receptor sequences come from a human donor who was the organ donor for an intestinal transplant. Each CDR3 is given with its conserved first and last residue. The order of the fields is D gene, V gene, clone size, J gene, CDR3 DNA, CDR3 protein. A D gene is named only where the DNA matches it firmly. Clone sizes are given selectively: once, few, many, or a class where the clone is expanded.

TRBD1	TRBV7-9	-	TRBJ1-1	TGTGCCAGCAGCTCCCCGGGACAGGGGGCGGAAGCTTTCTTT	CASSSPGQGAEAFF
TRBD1	TRBV13	-	TRBJ1-1	TGTGCCAGCAGCTCGACAGGGGGCAGGAGGGCTGAAGCTTTCTTT	CASSSTGGRRAEAFF
TRBD2	TRBV10-1	few	TRBJ2-7	TGCGCCACCTCGCGGGGGGCTGGTACCTACGAGCAGTACTTC	CATSRGAGTYEQYF
-	TRBV27	once	TRBJ1-1	TGTGCCAGCAGTCCCTCATACAGGGATATGTCTCACACTGAAGCTTTCTTT	CASSPSYRDMSHTEAFF
TRBD2	TRBV4-1	-	TRBJ2-1	TGCGCCAGCAGCCGAAGGGACTATGACAATGAGCAGTTCTTC	CASSRRDYDNEQFF
TRBD1	TRBV2	-	TRBJ2-7	TGTGCCAGCGATTGGACAGGGGGTGAAGGCCTCATTTCCGAGCAGTACTTC	CASDWTGGEGLISEQYF
TRBD1	TRBV7-9	-	TRBJ1-1	TGTGCCAGCAGCTTACGTAACAGGGGTTTTAGGAACACTGAAGCTTTCTTT	CASSLRNRGFRNTEAFF
TRBD1	TRBV7-9	-	TRBJ1-1	TGTGCCAGCAGCTTAGGACAGGGGACCACTGAAGCTTTCTTT	CASSLGQGTTEAFF
TRBD1	TRBV7-2	-	TRBJ2-3	TGTGCCAGCAGCTTAGCTTGGACAGGAGGCACAGATACGCAGTATTTT	CASSLAWTGGTDTQYF
-	TRBV19	few	TRBJ1-3	TGTGCCAGTAGTTTTCAGATCTCTGGAAACACCATATATTTT	CASSFQISGNTIYF
-	TRBV4-1	-	TRBJ2-7	TGCGCCAGCAGCCAAGTCGGAGGCGCCGGCTACGAGCAGTACTTC	CASSQVGGAGYEQYF
-	TRBV9	-	TRBJ2-5	TGTGCCAGCAGCGTAACAGGGTTGGGGCGAGAGACCCAGTACTTC	CASSVTGLGRETQYF
-	TRBV30	-	TRBJ1-6	TGTGCCTGGAGTACTAGGGCGAGCTCCTATAATTCACCCCTCCACTTT	CAWSTRASSYNSPLHF
TRBD1	TRBV13	-	TRBJ2-3	TGTGCCAGCAGCTTCGGGCAGGGGGCAAGGGATACGCAGTATTTT	CASSFGQGARDTQYF
-	TRBV28	-	TRBJ1-5	TGTGCCAGCAACCCCACCTTCTGGGGGCCTTATAGCAATCAGCCCCAGCATTTT	CASNPTFWGPYSNQPQHF
TRBD1	TRBV27	-	TRBJ1-1	TGTGCCAGCAGTAAGACAGGGGCTGAAGCTTTCTTT	CASSKTGAEAFF
-	TRBV5-5	once	TRBJ1-2	TGTGCCAGCAGCAAGAGGAGCCCGCCCCCCGGCTACACCTTC	CASSKRSPPPGYTF
TRBD2	TRBV5-6	-	TRBJ2-5	TGTGCCAGCAGCTTACTAGCGGGGGGTTCGCCGGGGGAGCAGTACTTC	CASSLLAGGSPGEQYF
-	TRBV4-1	-	TRBJ2-3	TGCGCCAGCAGCGAAGGCGGGGCCACAGATACGCAGTATTTT	CASSEGGATDTQYF
TRBD1	TRBV27	-	TRBJ1-1	TGTGCCAGCAGGCCCGGGACAGGGGACCCTGAAGCTTTCTTT	CASRPGTGDPEAFF
TRBD1	TRBV9	-	TRBJ1-4	TGTGCCAGCAGCGGAAGGACAGGGAATAATGAAAAACTGTTTTTT	CASSGRTGNNEKLFF
-	TRBV7-9	-	TRBJ2-5	TGTGCCAGCAGCCCCGTTGAACTAGACCAAGAGACCCAGTACTTC	CASSPVELDQETQYF
-	TRBV6-4	-	TRBJ1-4	TGTGCCAGCAGATATAAGACAACAACTAATGAAAAACTGTTTTTT	CASRYKTTTNEKLFF
-	TRBV9	-	TRBJ1-2	TGTGCCAGCAGCTCAGGAGGGAGCTATGGCTACACCTTC	CASSSGGSYGYTF
-	TRBV7-9	-	TRBJ2-7	TGTGCCAGCAGCTCACCCGAGGGCTACGAGCAGTACTTC	CASSSPEGYEQYF
-	TRBV5-1	once	TRBJ2-1	TGCGCCAGCAGCGGACTCCATGAGCAGTTCTTC	CASSGLHEQFF
-	TRBV7-9	-	TRBJ1-1	TGTGCCAGCAGCTGGGGCGGGAGCACTGAAGCTTTCTTT	CASSWGGSTEAFF
TRBD2	TRBV11-2	-	TRBJ2-1	TGTGCCAGCAGCTCCCCGACTAGCGGGGAAAATGAGCAGTTCTTC	CASSSPTSGENEQFF
-	TRBV11-2	-	TRBJ2-2	TGTGCCAGCAACTACGGCCTGAACACCGGGGAGCTGTTTTTT	CASNYGLNTGELFF
TRBD2	TRBV13	-	TRBJ2-3	TGTGCCAGCAGCTGGTGGGGGGGTAGCGGGACAGATACGCAGTATTTT	CASSWWGGSGTDTQYF
TRBD1	TRBV6-5	-	TRBJ1-2	TGTGCCAGCACCCTTGGGACAGACTACCACTATGGCTACACCTTC	CASTLGTDYHYGYTF
TRBD1	TRBV7-2	-	TRBJ1-1	TGTGCCAGCAGCTGGGGACAGGGGGGGACTGAAGCTTTCTTT	CASSWGQGGTEAFF
-	TRBV9	-	TRBJ1-2	TGTGCCAGCAGCGTAGGGACAGCACACTATGGCTACACCTTC	CASSVGTAHYGYTF
-	TRBV27	-	TRBJ1-5	TGTGCCAGCAGCAACCGACAGAATCAGCCCCAGCATTTT	CASSNRQNQPQHF
-	TRBV11-2	-	TRBJ2-7	TGTGCCAGCAGCAGACCGGGGGAGCAGTACTTC	CASSRPGEQYF
TRBD1	TRBV9	-	TRBJ2-7	TGTGCCAGCAGCGTTGGACAGGGGGCCTCCTACGAGCAGTACTTC	CASSVGQGASYEQYF
-	TRBV5-4	once	TRBJ2-1	TGTGCCAGCAGCCTATATAGCCAAAATGAGCAGTTCTTC	CASSLYSQNEQFF
-	TRBV28	-	TRBJ2-3	TGTGCCAGCAGTTTAACCGGGGTGGGCACAGATACGCAGTATTTT	CASSLTGVGTDTQYF
-	TRBV4-2	-	TRBJ2-7	TGTGCCAGCAGCCAAGGAGAGGGGGTCTCCTACGAGCAGTACTTC	CASSQGEGVSYEQYF
-	TRBV7-2	-	TRBJ2-3	TGTGCCAGCAGCCCCCATACTCTTCTTAGCACAGATACGCAGTATTTT	CASSPHTLLSTDTQYF
-	TRBV5-6	-	TRBJ2-3	TGTGCCAGCAGCTTGGGCGGAGATACGCAGTATTTT	CASSLGGDTQYF
TRBD1	TRBV11-2	-	TRBJ1-6	TGTGCCAGCAGCCCCGGGACAGGGGGTTCACCCCTCCACTTT	CASSPGTGGSPLHF
-	TRBV27	-	TRBJ2-2	TGTGCCAGCAGATTGGGGGGGCTCACCGGGGAGCTGTTTTTT	CASRLGGLTGELFF
-	TRBV6-1	-	TRBJ2-3	TGTGCCAGCAGTGAAGGGACATCGAGCACAGATACGCAGTATTTT	CASSEGTSSTDTQYF
-	TRBV13	-	TRBJ1-2	TGTGCCAGCAGCTTAAAGGGGGAGCAGCGTGGCTACACCTTC	CASSLKGEQRGYTF
TRBD2	TRBV29-1	-	TRBJ2-2	TGCAGCGTTGAGGATCGGGGGGAACCCAGCACCGGGGAGCTGTTTTTT	CSVEDRGEPSTGELFF
-	TRBV11-2	once	TRBJ1-2	TGTGCCAGCAGCTTATTCCCGCAGGGCGAGGGCTACACCTTC	CASSLFPQGEGYTF
TRBD2	TRBV30	-	TRBJ2-3	TGTGCCTGGAGTACAGCGGGGGACACAGATACGCAGTATTTT	CAWSTAGDTDTQYF
-	TRBV9	-	TRBJ2-7	TGTGCCAGCAGCCCGGTCGTACAGGCCGTCGAGCAGTACTTC	CASSPVVQAVEQYF
TRBD1	TRBV27	-	TRBJ1-2	TGTGCCAGCAGTTCCCGGACAGGGGGATTAGGTGGCTACACCTTC	CASSSRTGGLGGYTF
-	TRBV25-1	-	TRBJ2-5	TGTGCCAGCAGTGATCAGGGAATCCAAGAGACCCAGTACTTC	CASSDQGIQETQYF
-	TRBV4-2	once	TRBJ2-7	TGTGCCAGCAGCCAGGGCAGCCCCTACGAGCAGTACTTC	CASSQGSPYEQYF
TRBD1	TRBV5-5	-	TRBJ1-1	TGTGCCAGCAGCCCCCCGACAGGGTCGGACACTGAAGCTTTCTTT	CASSPPTGSDTEAFF
TRBD1	TRBV29-1	-	TRBJ2-1	TGCACCGCCGGGACAGGGTCCTACAGTGAGCAGTTCTTC	CTAGTGSYSEQFF
TRBD1	TRBV25-1	-	TRBJ2-6	TGTGCCAGCAGTGGGACAGGGGGGTTGTCTGGGGCCAACGTCCTGACTTTC	CASSGTGGLSGANVLTF
-	TRBV30	-	TRBJ1-1	TGTGCCTGGTCCCTTAGGGGGAAAGAAGCTTTCTTT	CAWSLRGKEAFF
TRBD2	TRBV4-3	-	TRBJ2-3	TGCGCCAGCAGCCAGGAGCACGGACTAGCGGGCACAGATACGCAGTATTTT	CASSQEHGLAGTDTQYF